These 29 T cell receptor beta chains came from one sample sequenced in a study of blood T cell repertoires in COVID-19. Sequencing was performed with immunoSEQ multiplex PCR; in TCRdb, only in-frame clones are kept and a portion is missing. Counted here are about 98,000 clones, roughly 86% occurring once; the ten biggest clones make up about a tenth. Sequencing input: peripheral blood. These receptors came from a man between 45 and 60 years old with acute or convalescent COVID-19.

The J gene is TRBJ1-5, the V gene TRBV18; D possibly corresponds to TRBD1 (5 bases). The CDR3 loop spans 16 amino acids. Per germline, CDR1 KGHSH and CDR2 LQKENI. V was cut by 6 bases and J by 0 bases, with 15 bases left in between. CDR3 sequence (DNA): TGTGCCAGCTCCGTCTCCAGGGACTATAGCAATCAGCCCCAGCATTTT. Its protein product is CASSVSRDYSNQPQHF.

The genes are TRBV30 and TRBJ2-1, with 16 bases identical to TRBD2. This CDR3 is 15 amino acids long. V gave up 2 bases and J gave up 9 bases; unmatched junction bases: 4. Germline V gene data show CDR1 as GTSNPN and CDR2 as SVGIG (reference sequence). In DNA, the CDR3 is TGTGCCTGGAGTCCGGGACTAGCGGGAGGGGGTGAGCAGTTCTTC. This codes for CAWSPGLAGGGEQFF.

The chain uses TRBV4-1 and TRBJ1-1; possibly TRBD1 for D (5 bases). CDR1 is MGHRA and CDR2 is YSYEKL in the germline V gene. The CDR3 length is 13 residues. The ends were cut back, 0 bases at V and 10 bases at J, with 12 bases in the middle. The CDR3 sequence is CASSQERVGGAFF. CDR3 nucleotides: TGCGCCAGCAGCCAAGAGCGAGTGGGGGGAGCTTTCTTT.

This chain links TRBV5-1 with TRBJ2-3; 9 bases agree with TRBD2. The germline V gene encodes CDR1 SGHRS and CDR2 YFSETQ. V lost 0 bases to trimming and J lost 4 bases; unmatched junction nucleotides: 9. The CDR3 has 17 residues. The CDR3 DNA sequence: TGCGCCAGCAGCTTGGAGGCTAGCGGGAATTGGGCAGATACGCAGTATTTT. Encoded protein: CASSLEASGNWADTQYF.

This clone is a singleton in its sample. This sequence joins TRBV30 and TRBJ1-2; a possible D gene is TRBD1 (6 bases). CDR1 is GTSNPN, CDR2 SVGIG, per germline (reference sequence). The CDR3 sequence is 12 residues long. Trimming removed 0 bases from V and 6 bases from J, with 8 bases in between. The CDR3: CAWSVQGNGYTF. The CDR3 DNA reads TGTGCCTGGAGTGTTCAGGGGAATGGCTACACCTTC.

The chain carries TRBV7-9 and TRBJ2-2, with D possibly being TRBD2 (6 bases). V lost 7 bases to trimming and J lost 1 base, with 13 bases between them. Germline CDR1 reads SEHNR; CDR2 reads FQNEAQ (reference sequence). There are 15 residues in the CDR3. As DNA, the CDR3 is TGTGCCAGCAACCCCAGCGGGCGGAACACCGGGGAGCTGTTTTTT. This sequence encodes CASNPSGRNTGELFF.

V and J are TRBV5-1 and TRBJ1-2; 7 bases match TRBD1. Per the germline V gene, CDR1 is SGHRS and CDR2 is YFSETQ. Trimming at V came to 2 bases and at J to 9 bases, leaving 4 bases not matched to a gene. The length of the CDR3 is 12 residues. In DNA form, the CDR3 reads TGCGCCAGCAGCTTAGACAGGGTGCGCTACACCTTC. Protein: CASSLDRVRYTF.

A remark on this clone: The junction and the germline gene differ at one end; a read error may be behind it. The CDR3 loop reads CASSPDRELTF. DNA of the CDR3: TGCGCCAGCAGCCCCGACAGGGAACTTACCTTC. The chain recombines TRBV5-1 with TRBJ2-7; 7 bases are shared with TRBD1. Germline V gives CDR1 SGHRS, CDR2 YFSETQ. The CDR3 length is 11 residues.

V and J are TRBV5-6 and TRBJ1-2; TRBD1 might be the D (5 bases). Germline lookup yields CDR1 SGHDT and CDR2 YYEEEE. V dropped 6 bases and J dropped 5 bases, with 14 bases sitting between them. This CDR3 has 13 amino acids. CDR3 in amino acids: CASNPQDVYGYTF. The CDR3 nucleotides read TGTGCCAGCAACCCACAGGACGTTTATGGCTACACCTTC.

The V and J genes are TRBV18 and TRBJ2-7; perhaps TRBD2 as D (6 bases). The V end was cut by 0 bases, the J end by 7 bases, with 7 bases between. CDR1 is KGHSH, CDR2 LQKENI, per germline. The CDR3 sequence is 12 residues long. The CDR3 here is CASSPPLAEQYF. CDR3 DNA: TGTGCCAGCTCACCACCCCTAGCGGAGCAGTACTTC.

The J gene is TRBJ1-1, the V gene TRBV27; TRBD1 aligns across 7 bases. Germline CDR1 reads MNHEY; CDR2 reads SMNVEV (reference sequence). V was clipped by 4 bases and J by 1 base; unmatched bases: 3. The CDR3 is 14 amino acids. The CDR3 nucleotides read TGTGCCAGCAGTTCTAACAGGGGGAACACTGAAGCTTTCTTT. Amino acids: CASSSNRGNTEAFF.

CDR3 DNA: TGTGCCAGCAGCCGAGGACTAGCGGGGAATCCGAGGTCAGATACGCAGTATTTT. As protein: CASSRGLAGNPRSDTQYF. V usage is TRBV11-2 and J usage is TRBJ2-3; 12 nucleotides agree with TRBD2. V was pared by 5 bases and J by 4 bases, with 13 bases of the junction left unmatched. The CDR3 is made up of 18 amino acids. CDR1 is SGHAT, CDR2 FQNNGV, per germline.

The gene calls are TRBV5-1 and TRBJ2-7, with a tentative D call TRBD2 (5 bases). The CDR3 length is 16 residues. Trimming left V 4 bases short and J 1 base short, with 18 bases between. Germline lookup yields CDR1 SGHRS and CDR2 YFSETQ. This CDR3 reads CASSAGTVTLSYEQYF. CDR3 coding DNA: TGCGCCAGCAGCGCGGGTACAGTTACCCTTTCCTACGAGCAGTACTTC.

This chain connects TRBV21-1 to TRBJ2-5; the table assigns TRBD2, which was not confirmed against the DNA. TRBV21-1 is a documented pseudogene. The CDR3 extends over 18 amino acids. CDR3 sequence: CASSKAARPSGRVETQYF. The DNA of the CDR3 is TGTGCCAGCAGCAAAGCGGCCAGACCTAGCGGGAGGGTAGAGACCCAGTACTTC.

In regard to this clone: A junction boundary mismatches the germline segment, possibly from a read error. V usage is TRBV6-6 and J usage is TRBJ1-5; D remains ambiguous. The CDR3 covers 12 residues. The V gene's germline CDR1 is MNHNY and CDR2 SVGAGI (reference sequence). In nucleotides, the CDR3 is TGTGCCAGCAGTTACTCATTGGAGGTACGAATTTTT. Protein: CASSYSLEVRIF.

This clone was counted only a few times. The CDR3 spells CASSPTAYEQYF. The CDR3 DNA sequence: TGTGCCAGCAGCCCGACAGCCTACGAGCAGTACTTC. The chain recombines TRBV7-2 with TRBJ2-7; maybe TRBD1 (5 bases). Germline-derived CDR1 and CDR2 are SGHTA and FQGNSA. The V and J ends lost 5 bases and 2 bases respectively, with 7 bases between them. The CDR3 totals 12 residues. Supplemented by reference TRBV7-2 and TRBJ2-7, the full variable domain reads GAGVSQSPSNKVTEKGKDVELRCDPISGHTALYWYRQSLGQGLEFLIYFQGNSAPDKSGLPSDRFSAERTGGSVSTLTIQRTQQEDSAVYLCASSPTAYEQYFGPGTRLTVT.

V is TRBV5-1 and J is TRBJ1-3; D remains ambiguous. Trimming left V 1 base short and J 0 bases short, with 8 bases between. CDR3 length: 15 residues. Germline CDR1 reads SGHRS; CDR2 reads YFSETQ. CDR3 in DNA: TGCGCCAGCAGCTTGCTCGACAACTCTGGAAACACCATATATTTT. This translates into CASSLLDNSGNTIYF.

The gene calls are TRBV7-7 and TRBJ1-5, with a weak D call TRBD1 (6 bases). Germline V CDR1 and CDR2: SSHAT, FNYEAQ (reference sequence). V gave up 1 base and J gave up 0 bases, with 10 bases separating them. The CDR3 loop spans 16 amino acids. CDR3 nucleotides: TGTGCCAGCAGCTTAGTCGCAGGGGATAGCAATCAGCCCCAGCATTTT. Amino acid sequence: CASSLVAGDSNQPQHF.

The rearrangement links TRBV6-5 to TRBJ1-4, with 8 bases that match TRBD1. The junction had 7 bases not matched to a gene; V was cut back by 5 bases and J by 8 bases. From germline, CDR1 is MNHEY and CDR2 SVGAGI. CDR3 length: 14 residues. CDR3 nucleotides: TGTGCCAGCAGTAGGGACAGGTCGGACGAAAAACTGTTTTTT. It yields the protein CASSRDRSDEKLFF.

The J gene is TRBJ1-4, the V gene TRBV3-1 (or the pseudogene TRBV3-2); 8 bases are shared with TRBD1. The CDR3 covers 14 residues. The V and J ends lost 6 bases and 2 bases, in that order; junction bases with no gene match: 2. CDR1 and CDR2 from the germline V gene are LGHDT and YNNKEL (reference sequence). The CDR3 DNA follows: TGTGCCAGCAGTCGACAGGGGACTAATGAAAAACTGTTTTTT. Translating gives CASSRQGTNEKLFF.

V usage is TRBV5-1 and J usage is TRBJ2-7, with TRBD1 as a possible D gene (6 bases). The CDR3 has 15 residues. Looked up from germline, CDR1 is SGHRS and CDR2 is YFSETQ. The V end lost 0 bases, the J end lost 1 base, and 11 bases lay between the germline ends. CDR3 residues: CASSLDRVRSYEQYF. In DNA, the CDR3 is TGCGCCAGCAGCTTGGACAGGGTCAGGTCCTACGAGCAGTACTTC. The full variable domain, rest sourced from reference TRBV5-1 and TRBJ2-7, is KAGVTQTPRYLIKTRGQQVTLSCSPISGHRSVSWYQQTPGQGLQFLFEYFSETQRNKGNFPGRFSGRQFSNSRSEMNVSTLELGDSALYLCASSLDRVRSYEQYFGPGTRLTVT.

The CDR3 reads CASSPTGTRTDTQYF. CDR3 sequence (DNA): TGTGCCAGCAGCCCGACCGGGACTAGGACAGATACGCAGTATTTT. This chain uses TRBV5-4 with TRBJ2-3; 8 bases are shared with TRBD2. J was trimmed by 3 bases and V by 4 bases; bases with no gene match: 7. The CDR3 runs 15 residues. The germline CDR1 and CDR2 sequences are SGHNT and YYREEE (reference sequence).

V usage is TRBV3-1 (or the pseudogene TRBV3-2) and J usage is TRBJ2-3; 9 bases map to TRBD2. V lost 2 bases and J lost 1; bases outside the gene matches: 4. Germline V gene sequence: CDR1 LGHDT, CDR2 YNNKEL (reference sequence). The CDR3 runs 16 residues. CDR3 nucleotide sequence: TGTGCCAGCAGCCAAAAGACTAGCGGCGGCACAGATACGCAGTATTTT. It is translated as CASSQKTSGGTDTQYF.

The CDR3 coding sequence is TGTGCCACCAGCAGACCGACAGTTAACACCGGGGAGCTGTTTTTT. Protein: CATSRPTVNTGELFF. The V call is TRBV15, the J call TRBJ2-2; D may be TRBD1 (5 bases). CDR1 is LNHNV and CDR2 is YYDKDF in the germline V gene (reference sequence). The CDR3 has 15 amino acids. V lost 2 bases, J lost 2 bases, and 9 bases lay in between.

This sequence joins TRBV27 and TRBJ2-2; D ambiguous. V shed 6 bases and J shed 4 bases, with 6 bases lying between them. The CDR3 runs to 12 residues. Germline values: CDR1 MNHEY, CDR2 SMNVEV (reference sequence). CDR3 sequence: CASSQATGELFF. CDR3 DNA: TGTGCCAGCAGCCAAGCCACCGGGGAGCTGTTTTTT.

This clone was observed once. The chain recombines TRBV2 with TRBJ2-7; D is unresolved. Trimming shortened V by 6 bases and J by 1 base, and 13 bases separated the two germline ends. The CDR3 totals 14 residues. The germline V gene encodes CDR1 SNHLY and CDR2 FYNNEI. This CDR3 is CASSPLTVSYEQYF. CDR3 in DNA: TGTGCCAGCAGCCCCCTCACGGTTTCCTACGAGCAGTACTTC.

The CDR3 coding sequence is TGTGCCAGCAGCGGCAGGCTAAACTCCTACGAGCAGTACTTC. This sequence encodes CASSGRLNSYEQYF. J is TRBJ2-7 and V is TRBV2; D unclear. Trimming pared 6 bases from V and 0 bases from J, leaving 12 bases between. The germline gives CDR1 SNHLY, CDR2 FYNNEI. This CDR3 has 14 residues.

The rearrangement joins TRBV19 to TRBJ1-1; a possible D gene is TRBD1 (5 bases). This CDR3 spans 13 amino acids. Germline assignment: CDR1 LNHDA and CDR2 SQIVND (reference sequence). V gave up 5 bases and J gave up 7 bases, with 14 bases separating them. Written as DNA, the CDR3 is TGTGCCAGTAGTCGGGGAGGGGACGGTGAAGCTTTCTTT. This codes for CASSRGGDGEAFF.

The CDR3 spells CASSRGAGDNEKLFF. For the CDR3, the DNA is TGCGCCAGCAGCCGAGGGGCGGGGGATAATGAAAAACTGTTTTTT. The V and J genes are TRBV4-1 and TRBJ1-4; tentatively, D is TRBD1 (5 bases). The V and J ends lost 4 bases and 4 bases respectively, with 13 bases between them. The CDR3 has 15 residues. Germline V CDR1 and CDR2: MGHRA, YSYEKL.